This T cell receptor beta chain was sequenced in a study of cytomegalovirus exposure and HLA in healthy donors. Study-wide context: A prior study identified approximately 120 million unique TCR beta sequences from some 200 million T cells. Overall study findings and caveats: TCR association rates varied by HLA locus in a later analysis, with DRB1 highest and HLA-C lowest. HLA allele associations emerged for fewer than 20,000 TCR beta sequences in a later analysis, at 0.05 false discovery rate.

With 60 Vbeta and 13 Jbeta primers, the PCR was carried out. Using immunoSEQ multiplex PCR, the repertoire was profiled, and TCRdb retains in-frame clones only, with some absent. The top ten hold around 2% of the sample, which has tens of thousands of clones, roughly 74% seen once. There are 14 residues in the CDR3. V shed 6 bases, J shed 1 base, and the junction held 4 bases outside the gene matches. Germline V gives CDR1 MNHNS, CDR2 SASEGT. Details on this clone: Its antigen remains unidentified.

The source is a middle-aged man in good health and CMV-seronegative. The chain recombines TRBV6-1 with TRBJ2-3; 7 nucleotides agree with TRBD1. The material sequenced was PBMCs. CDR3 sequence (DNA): TGTGCCAGCAGACAGGGGTGGGGCACAGATACGCAGTATTTT. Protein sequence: CASRQGWGTDTQYF.